The 19 T cell receptor beta chains below were found in one sample sequenced in a study of T-cell memory formation after mild COVID-19. TCRdb itself ran the 5' RACE reads through MiXCR, one entry per CDR3 protein. The sample lists hundreds of thousands of distinct CDR3 sequences, roughly 15% occurring once. Sequences were obtained from PBMCs or a T cell subset sorted from them (not recorded which). The receptor source for this set is a man aged 18 to 35 who had mild COVID-19 (a few samples of this study predate the infection). Cell type and time point are not known.

This clonotype occurred a few times. This chain links TRBV28 with TRBJ1-1; D not certain. V dropped 6 bases and J dropped 5 bases, with 7 bases sitting between them. This CDR3 comprises 11 residues. CDR1 MDHEN and CDR2 SYDVKM come from the germline V gene. CDR3 bases: TGTGCCAGCAGGACACTGACTGAAGCTTTCTTT. It encodes CASRTLTEAFF.

The chain couples TRBV28 to TRBJ1-1; D might be TRBD1 (5 bases). The germline gives CDR1 MDHEN, CDR2 SYDVKM. The CDR3 has 13 residues. Trimming took off 2 bases at V and 8 bases at J, with 12 bases between the two ends. The CDR3 reads CASSLETAIEAFF. The CDR3 nucleotides read TGTGCCAGCAGTTTAGAGACAGCTATAGAAGCTTTCTTT.

The chain combines TRBV4-3 with TRBJ1-1; 7 bases map to TRBD1. This CDR3 has 13 residues. The V gene end was trimmed by 4 bases and the J gene end by 8 bases; junction bases not matched to a gene: 7. In germline, CDR1 is LGHNA, CDR2 YSLEER. The CDR3 is CASSLDREWEAFF. For the CDR3, the DNA is TGCGCCAGCAGCCTCGACAGGGAATGGGAAGCTTTCTTT.

The chain has TRBV7-2 and TRBJ2-2; 9 nucleotides align to TRBD1. The CDR3 runs to 15 residues. V shed 4 bases, J shed 7 bases, and the junction held 7 bases outside the gene matches. Germline loops: CDR1 SGHTA, CDR2 FQGNSA. CDR3 residues: CASSWGQGFGGELFF. The CDR3 region has the DNA TGTGCCAGCAGCTGGGGACAGGGATTTGGCGGGGAGCTGTTTTTT.

In its sample, this clonotype was seen many times. The chain is built from TRBV5-1 and TRBJ2-7, with a weak D call TRBD2 (5 bases). Germline loops: CDR1 SGHRS, CDR2 YFSETQ. With 7 bases removed from V and 6 bases from J, the gap between germline ends came to 11 bases. This CDR3 comprises 11 residues. This CDR3 is CASAGELEQYF. Here the CDR3 DNA reads TGCGCCAGCGCCGGGGAGCTCGAGCAGTACTTC.

There are a few counts of this clonotype. V usage is TRBV5-1 and J usage is TRBJ1-1; 7 positions agree with TRBD1. The length of the CDR3 is 16 residues. After removal of 5 bases from V and 1 base from J, the junction contained 11 bases not matched to a gene. Germline V gene lookup returns CDR1 SGHRS and CDR2 YFSETQ. CDR3 sequence: CASRRETGQPNTEAFF. The CDR3 DNA reads as TGCGCCAGCAGACGAGAAACGGGACAGCCGAACACTGAAGCTTTCTTT.

V gene TRBV6-1 combines with J gene TRBJ1-1, with 8 bases aligning to TRBD1. The trim removed 2 bases at V and 0 bases at J, leaving 5 bases unmatched. CDR1 is MNHNS and CDR2 is SASEGT in the germline V gene. There are 16 residues in the CDR3. The CDR3 is CASSELPTGVNTEAFF. The CDR3 DNA sequence: TGTGCCAGCAGTGAATTACCGACAGGGGTGAACACTGAAGCTTTCTTT.

The chain uses TRBV7-2 and TRBJ2-3; 11 bases are a match to TRBD1. V trimming: 4 bases; J trimming: 3 bases; junction bases outside the gene matches: 3. CDR3 length equals 15 residues. The germline V gene encodes CDR1 SGHTA and CDR2 FQGNSA. CDR3 amino acids: CASSWTGGGTDTQYF. CDR3 in DNA: TGTGCCAGCAGCTGGACAGGGGGCGGGACAGATACGCAGTATTTT. Supplemented by reference TRBV7-2 and TRBJ2-3, the full variable domain reads GAGVSQSPSNKVTEKGKDVELRCDPISGHTALYWYRQSLGQGLEFLIYFQGNSAPDKSGLPSDRFSAERTGGSVSTLTIQRTQQEDSAVYLCASSWTGGGTDTQYFGPGTRLTVL.

This clonotype has more than one count but fewer than ten. J is TRBJ1-2 and V is TRBV4-1; a possible D gene is TRBD1 (6 bases). Trimming cost V 1 base and J 4 bases, with 22 bases left between them. The CDR3 has 18 amino acids. Germline V gene sequence: CDR1 MGHRA, CDR2 YSYEKL. The CDR3 here is CASSQGPRGQRHTYGYTF. For the CDR3, the DNA is TGCGCCAGCAGCCAAGGCCCCCGTGGACAGCGACATACCTATGGCTACACCTTC.

The chain combines TRBV29-1 with TRBJ2-3; no clear D. V lost 7 bases to trimming and J lost 3 bases, with 8 bases between them. This CDR3 comprises 11 residues. Germline lookup yields CDR1 SQVTM and CDR2 ANQGSEA. The CDR3 DNA reads as TGCAGCGCCACCCCAACAGATACGCAGTATTTT. Translation: CSATPTDTQYF.

Only a few counts were recorded for this clonotype. CDR3 sequence: CASSLRPGSLYEQYF. The DNA of the CDR3 is TGTGCCAGCAGCTTGAGGCCAGGGAGCCTCTACGAGCAGTACTTC. The chain uses TRBV5-5 and TRBJ2-7; D may correspond to TRBD1 or TRBD2 (5 bases each). The V end lost 1 base, the J end lost 3 bases, and 14 bases lay between the germline ends. The CDR3 is made up of 15 amino acids. CDR1 and CDR2 (germline): SGHKS, YYEKEE (reference sequence).

This clonotype was detected only a few times. The CDR3 DNA follows: TGTGCCAGCAGCCCAGTGGGAGGGGCCGCCTATAATTCACCCCTCCACTTT. It codes for CASSPVGGAAYNSPLHF. This sequence joins TRBV2 and TRBJ1-6, with a weak D call TRBD1 (5 bases). Germline V lookup: CDR1 SNHLY, CDR2 FYNNEI. The ends were cut back, 6 bases at V and 2 bases at J, with 17 bases in the middle. The CDR3 has 17 residues.

Only a few counts were recorded for this clonotype. This chain uses TRBV12-3 or TRBV12-4 with TRBJ2-1, with 9 positions matching TRBD1. The CDR3 has 15 residues. The V and J ends lost 5 bases and 7 bases, in that order; junction bases with no gene match: 9. The CDR3: CASSPGQGLENEQFF. The CDR3 DNA reads as TGTGCCAGCAGTCCGGGACAGGGCTTGGAGAATGAGCAGTTCTTC.

This clonotype was detected a few times. The rearrangement joins TRBV5-5 to TRBJ2-2; TRBD2 agrees at 7 bases. The V segment lost 5 bases and the J segment 2 bases; nucleotides outside the gene matches: 9. The CDR3 length is 16 residues. Germline CDR1 SGHKS, CDR2 YYEKEE (reference sequence). CDR3 loop: CASSLGAGENTGELFF. The CDR3 nucleotides are TGTGCCAGCAGTTTAGGTGCGGGGGAAAACACCGGGGAGCTGTTTTTT.

Only a few counts were recorded for this clonotype. The chain uses TRBV7-9 and TRBJ1-1; D gene ambiguous. This CDR3 is built from 11 residues. The germline V gene encodes CDR1 SEHNR and CDR2 FQNEAQ (reference sequence). V was shortened by 5 bases and J by 8 bases, with 9 bases between the two germline ends. The DNA for the CDR3 is TGTGCCAGCAGCCGCGTAGGGGAAGCTTTCTTT. Translating gives CASSRVGEAFF.

The gene calls are TRBV21-1 and TRBJ1-2; the table's D call, TRBD1, has no DNA check behind it. TRBV21-1 is shown as a pseudogene. CDR3 length: 16 amino acids. This chain's CDR3 is CASSNILDRGPYGYTF. CDR3 DNA: TGTGCCAGCAGCAACATCCTGGACAGGGGGCCCTATGGCTACACCTTC.

The chain has TRBV7-9 and TRBJ2-7, with D unclear. Trimming shortened V by 4 bases and J by 3 bases, and 7 bases separated the two germline ends. CDR1 is SEHNR, CDR2 FQNEAQ, per germline (reference sequence). The CDR3 spans 12 residues. This CDR3 is CASSYELYEQYF. The CDR3 nucleotides read TGTGCCAGCAGCTATGAGCTCTACGAGCAGTACTTC.

This clonotype has at least ten counts. This chain links TRBV4-1 with TRBJ2-5; possible D gene TRBD2, 5 bases. Trimming took 1 base from V and 2 from J, leaving 14 bases between them. The CDR3 is 16 amino acids. Germline V CDR1 and CDR2: MGHRA, YSYEKL. CDR3 amino acids: CASSQGEGEGQETQYF. CDR3 nucleotides: TGCGCCAGCAGCCAAGGAGAGGGAGAGGGACAAGAGACCCAGTACTTC.

At least ten counts were recorded for this clonotype. This chain connects TRBV7-6 to TRBJ2-7; TRBD1 might be the D (6 bases). The CDR3 has 13 residues. CDR1 and CDR2 from the germline V gene are SGHVS and FNYEAQ. Trimming cost V 8 bases and J 4 bases, with 15 bases left between them. CDR3 sequence (DNA): TGTGCCAGCTCGCACCTGGGGGCATACGAGCAGTACTTC. Protein: CASSHLGAYEQYF.